This record concerns one T cell receptor beta chain sequence. There is no known antigen for this receptor. There are no base qualities to consult, and no much larger clone falls within one base. This entry comes from a study of blood T cells in healthy people across ages (dated by TCRdb to 2015 to 2017). Regarding the research as a whole: In model experiments, roughly one uniquely barcoded TCR beta cDNA molecule per two T cells was captured by template switching. The study measured age-related changes in TCR beta repertoire diversity using deep sequencing normalized with unique cDNA molecular identifiers. To avoid experimental bias, donors of different ages were distributed randomly across sequencing lanes. For two donors (one aged 18 to 29 and one aged 80 or older), the study analyzed two additional independent replicas of 1 million unique cDNA reads from the same blood draw. Donors were grouped into four age groups: young (average approximately 15 years), middle-aged (under 40), aged (about 59) and long-lived (less than 85). Paper-wide results and their limitations: Since profiling was done on bulk unsorted PBMCs, naive and antigen-experienced compartments could not be conclusively compared. Because the CMV infection status of the donors was unknown, age-related changes in expanded clonotypes may potentially have been confounded. As age increased, observed TCR beta diversity per million T cells dropped in a roughly linear way, and a significant reduction was already evident by age 40. The percentage of naive T cells measured by flow cytometry correlated strongly with observed TCR beta diversity. Estimates of total diversity based on one million sequenced T cells were regarded as lower bounds and as underestimates. The long-lived group showed more naive CD4+ T cells, fewer expanded clones and increased TCR diversity than the aged group, suggesting age selection.

The CDR3, from cysteine to phenylalanine, totals 11 residues. The read is trimmed to its CDR3 DNA, 33 bases read in frame from base 1. CDR1 SQVTM and CDR2 ANQGSEA are derived from the germline V gene. Library preparation employed 5' RACE. Reads for this sample came from an Illumina HiSeq 2500. The second PCR ran for roughly 7 to 11 cycles and used a J-beta primer mix along with a sample-barcoded 5' primer. Each TCR beta cDNA molecule received a unique molecular identifier from a template-switch 5' adaptor carrying 12 random nucleotides. At least 3 million CDR3-containing paired-end reads were obtained from each sample. The Mint cDNA synthesis kit, primed by a TRBC-specific oligonucleotide, was used to synthesize first-strand cDNA from all RNA. After uracil-DNA glycosylase treatment, a first 18-cycle PCR used universal primers M1SS and BC2_uni_R on all cDNA. Under the source paper's analysis protocol: For normalization, 1 million high-quality reads, each with a distinct molecular identifier, were randomly selected from each sample. Reads sharing molecular identifiers were discarded rather than binned into consensus sequences. MiTCR, set to a Q25 quality threshold and the strictest error-elimination algorithm, was used for CDR3 identification, clonotype clustering and error correction. A nonparametric unseen species model with Euler transformation was used to estimate lower-bound total TCR beta diversity. The raw public data were reprocessed by TCRdb itself: fastp quality trimming at Q25, MiXCR clonotype calling, in-frame beta chains only. Each record represents a unique CDR3 protein, reported with the most common genes and DNA among its rows. These V and J calls derive from TCRdb rather than the authors' analysis. The sample records fewer than 950,000 distinct CDR3 sequences, 53% of which are singletons. The top ten constitute roughly 37% of the sample.

Systemically healthy Caucasian individuals from Russia, some 38 in total and aged about 6 to 95 years, were included as donors. Each donor gave approximately 9.4 milliliters of peripheral blood, drawn into EDTA-treated Vacutainer tubes. Ficoll-Paque density-gradient centrifugation was used to isolate PBMCs, with at least 6.5 million per sample. Total RNA, at least 5.5 micrograms per sample, was extracted from PBMCs with Trizol reagent. Naive CD45RAhigh/CD27high T cell percentages were measured by flow cytometry on a PBMC aliquot from every donor. The sequence links TRBV29-1 to TRBJ2-1, with TRBD2 matching 11 junction bases. The TCR was taken from a man aged 80 or over in good health. The sample consisted of blood. CDR3 region: CGVAGGNEQFF. The sequenced DNA is TGCGGGGTAGCGGGAGGGAATGAGCAGTTCTTC.